The sequence of this T cell receptor (beta chain) was determined in a study of technical replicates of blood from several donors. CDR3 length: 16 amino acids. V gave up 3 bases and J gave up 8 bases, with 20 bases separating them. Germline V CDR1 and CDR2: MGHRA, YSYEKL. This clone was counted a single time. The table came from immunoSEQ multiplex PCR; TCRdb's copy has only in-frame clones and leaves some out. The table includes roughly 85,000 clones, nearly 95% detected once. The chain links TRBV4-1 to TRBJ2-1; a possible D gene is TRBD1 (5 bases). The clonotype originates from a human donor in good health. The source material was T cells isolated from PBMCs. CDR3 amino acids: CASSHEDSQYRDEQFF. CDR3 sequence (DNA): TGCGCCAGCAGCCACGAAGACAGTCAATACCGCGATGAGCAGTTCTTC.